The source of this T cell receptor (beta chain) is a study of T-cell memory formation after mild COVID-19. Study summary: Clustering of TCRs was largely donor specific.

The CDR3 is 16 amino acids. The table lists this clonotype with a few counts. Antigen unknown. After 5'RACE with constant-segment primers, TCR alpha and TCR beta cDNA libraries carrying sample barcodes and UMIs were obtained. TCRdb analysed the 5' RACE reads with MiXCR anew, one entry per CDR3 protein. The sample includes over 500,000 distinct CDR3 sequences, 15% to 20% of them seen just once. Study conclusions and caveats: For contracting clones, CD4+ ones sat mainly in CM and EM, CD8+ in EMRA.

The source of this sequence is an adult woman who had mild COVID-19 (a few samples of this study predate the infection). Cell type and time point are not known. The sample consisted of PBMCs or a T cell subset sorted from them (not recorded which). The chain links TRBV12-2 to TRBJ1-1. TRBV12-2 is noted as a pseudogene. The CDR3 loop reads CASRPYLGGVDTEAFF. The CDR3 DNA sequence: TGTGCAAGTCGTCCTTATTTAGGAGGGGTTGACACTGAAGCTTTCTTT.